This is a list of T cell receptor beta chains from one sample in a study of breast tumors, draining lymph nodes, adjacent tissues. Using its own MiXCR run on the multiplex PCR reads, TCRdb lists one record per CDR3 protein. This table has over 200,000 distinct CDR3 sequences, around 32% appearing once. What was sequenced was axillary lymph node tissue. All receptors derive from a female donor with breast cancer. Some clones in this sample may be carry-over from other donors' samples. Each CDR3 is given with its conserved first and last residue. The D gene is left open where the match is weak. Clone size is given for some rows only: seen once, a few or many times, or a class if the clone is expanded.

TRBV12-3/TRBV12-4	many	TRBJ1-2	TRBD1	CASSPGTGASSTLDNYGYTF	TGTGCCAGCAGTCCCGGGACAGGGGCGTCCAGCACTCTAGATAACTATGGCTACACCTTC
TRBV10-3	.	TRBJ1-5	TRBD1	CAISDRGLETQHF	TGTGCCATCAGTGACAGGGGGCTCGAGACCCAGCATTTT
TRBV24-1	many	TRBJ2-3	TRBD2	CATSKATSGVTDTQYF	TGTGCCACCAGTAAAGCGACTAGCGGAGTCACAGATACGCAGTATTTT
TRBV9	many	TRBJ2-3	TRBD2	CASNGGGDTQYF	TGTGCCAGCAACGGGGGGGGGGATACGCAGTATTTT
TRBV5-1	few	TRBJ1-1	.	CASSLAFRATEPEAFF	TGCGCCAGCAGCTTGGCCTTTAGGGCCACGGAACCTGAAGCTTTCTTT
TRBV10-3	.	TRBJ2-6	.	CAISEGLPSGADVLTF	TGTGCCATCAGTGAAGGGCTACCCTCTGGGGCCGACGTCCTGACTTTC
TRBV7-9	.	TRBJ2-6	.	CASSPARSGANVPPF	TGTGCCAGCAGTCCCGCTCGCTCTGGGGCCAACGTCCCGCCTTTC
TRBV28	many	TRBJ2-7	.	CATSERSYVVEQYF	TGTGCCACCTCAGAGCGGTCTTACGTAGTAGAGCAGTACTTC
TRBV29-1	.	TRBJ2-6	TRBD1	CSLDQQGTWAGANVLTF	TGCAGCTTAGATCAACAGGGGACATGGGCTGGGGCCAACGTCCTGACTTTC
TRBV6-5	.	TRBJ1-5	.	CASSQQGRPQHF	TGTGCCAGCAGCCAACAAGGCCGGCCCCAGCATTTT
TRBV7-2	.	TRBJ1-2	TRBD1	CASSYGQTGANGYPF	TGTGCCAGCAGCTATGGACAGACAGGGGCGAATGGCTACCCCTTC
TRBV20-1	.	TRBJ2-1	TRBD2	CSASGLAGNNEQFF	TGCAGTGCTTCGGGACTAGCGGGGAACAATGAGCAGTTCTTC
TRBV4-1	many	TRBJ1-1	.	CASSQVGAEAFF	TGCGCCAGCAGCCAAGTTGGTGCTGAAGCTTTCTTT
TRBV30	once	TRBJ1-5	.	CALCSNQPQHF	TGTGCACTGTGTAGCAATCAGCCCCAGCATTTT
TRBV29-1	.	TRBJ1-2	.	CSATGSSDYGYTF	TGCAGCGCCACAGGTTCGTCGGACTATGGCTACACCTTC
TRBV10-3	many	TRBJ2-2	.	CAISDSLAGRRSSYTGELFF	TGTGCCATCAGTGACTCCCTCGCGGGACGCCGATCTTCGTACACCGGGGAGCTGTTTTTT
TRBV5-1	many	TRBJ1-5	.	CASSLDSDQPQHF	TGCGCCAGCAGCTTAGACAGCGATCAGCCCCAGCATTTT
TRBV20-1	many	TRBJ2-1	TRBD2	CSATPGGSSYNEQFF	TGCAGTGCTACCCCCGGGGGGAGCTCCTACAATGAGCAGTTCTTC
TRBV3-1	many	TRBJ1-2	.	CASSQEAAYGYTF	TGTGCCAGCAGCCAAGAGGCAGCCTATGGCTACACCTTC
TRBV7-3	many	TRBJ2-1	TRBD2	CASSLREEDNEQFF	TGTGCCAGCAGCTTGCGGGAGGAGGACAATGAGCAGTTCTTC
TRBV5-1	many	TRBJ1-4	.	CASSLGGTEKLFF	TGCGCCAGCAGCTTGGGGGGGACTGAAAAACTGTTTTTT
TRBV4-3	many	TRBJ2-1	.	CASSQAHAVYNERFF	TGCGCCAGCAGCCAAGCTCATGCAGTTTACAATGAGCGGTTCTTC
TRBV14	many	TRBJ2-5	.	CASSPTRGIQETQYF	TGTGCCAGCAGCCCAACCAGGGGCATTCAAGAGACCCAGTACTTC
TRBV4-1	many	TRBJ2-7	.	CASSRPGTLYEQYF	TGCGCCAGCAGCCGTCCCGGGACTTTGTACGAGCAGTACTTC
TRBV6-5	few	TRBJ1-2	.	CASNLVPGEGYGYTF	TGTGCCAGCAACCTGGTTCCGGGCGAGGGCTATGGCTACACCTTC
TRBV10-3	.	TRBJ1-6	.	CAISEDSYNSPLHF	TGTGCCATCAGTGAGGACAGTTATAATTCACCCCTCCACTTT
TRBV6-1	once	TRBJ2-7	TRBD2	CASSVGLAGRDEQYF	TGTGCCAGCAGTGTGGGACTAGCGGGAAGGGACGAGCAGTACTTC